This is a list of T cell receptor beta chains from one sample in a study of Graves' ophthalmopathy and Graves' hyperthyroidism. TCRdb re-analysed the multiplex PCR reads in MiXCR, keeping a single row per CDR3 protein. Of some 1.1 million distinct CDR3 sequences listed, about 36% were seen once; the top ten hold approximately 10%. Sequencing was done on a sample of peripheral blood or thyroid tissue (not recorded which). Every receptor here comes from an adult man with Graves' hyperthyroidism. The CDR3 runs from the conserved cysteine through the conserved F or W. Fields, in order: D gene, V gene, J gene, clone size, CDR3 DNA, CDR3 protein. A D gene is named only where the DNA matches it firmly. For some rows the clone size is stated as once, few or many, or as a class when expanded; others skip it.

D gene: TRBD2
V gene: TRBV20-1
J gene: TRBJ2-5
clone size: -
CDR3 DNA: TGCAGTGCTCCCACCCGCGGGGGGCGGGTGACCCAGTACTTC
CDR3 protein: CSAPTRGGRVTQYF

D gene: -
V gene: TRBV6-5
J gene: TRBJ2-7
clone size: few
CDR3 DNA: TGTGCCAGCAGTTACTCTGCCCTTGACGGGGAGCCCTCCTACGAGCAGTACTTC
CDR3 protein: CASSYSALDGEPSYEQYF

D gene: -
V gene: TRBV12-3/TRBV12-4
J gene: TRBJ1-5
clone size: -
CDR3 DNA: TGTGCCAGCAGTTTCAGTAGAAGCAATCAGCCCCAGCATTTT
CDR3 protein: CASSFSRSNQPQHF

D gene: -
V gene: TRBV7-8
J gene: TRBJ1-6
clone size: many
CDR3 DNA: TGTGCCAGCAGCTTAGTCAAGGGAAGTAATTCACCCCTCCACTTT
CDR3 protein: CASSLVKGSNSPLHF

D gene: TRBD2
V gene: TRBV15
J gene: TRBJ2-2
clone size: -
CDR3 DNA: TGTGCCACCAGCACCCAAAGGGGAGGGAGAACCGGGGAGCTGTTTTTT
CDR3 protein: CATSTQRGGRTGELFF

D gene: TRBD1
V gene: TRBV12-3/TRBV12-4
J gene: TRBJ1-6
clone size: few
CDR3 DNA: TGTGCCAGCAGTTACAACGCGGATGGGACAGGGGTTTCACCCCTCCACTTT
CDR3 protein: CASSYNADGTGVSPLHF

D gene: -
V gene: TRBV14
J gene: TRBJ1-1
clone size: -
CDR3 DNA: TGTGCCAGCAGCCGTGTGGGGGGTCGCACTGAAGCTTTCTTT
CDR3 protein: CASSRVGGRTEAFF

D gene: -
V gene: TRBV10-3
J gene: TRBJ2-2
clone size: -
CDR3 DNA: TGTGCCATCAGTGAGCTGTTTTTT
CDR3 protein: CAISELFF

D gene: TRBD2
V gene: TRBV5-1
J gene: TRBJ2-6
clone size: few
CDR3 DNA: TGCGCCAGCAGCCAAGATCTAGCGGGAGGGGCTGGGGCCAACGTCCTGACTTTC
CDR3 protein: CASSQDLAGGAGANVLTF

D gene: -
V gene: TRBV10-3
J gene: TRBJ1-1
clone size: -
CDR3 DNA: TGTGCCATCAGGTCAGGATTTCAGGGGACTGAAGCTTTCTTT
CDR3 protein: CAIRSGFQGTEAFF

D gene: TRBD2
V gene: TRBV19
J gene: TRBJ2-2
clone size: many
CDR3 DNA: TGTGCCAGTACCCCGACTAGCGGGAGAAGGAACACCGGGGAGCTGTTTTTT
CDR3 protein: CASTPTSGRRNTGELFF

D gene: -
V gene: TRBV2
J gene: TRBJ2-7
clone size: -
CDR3 DNA: -
CDR3 protein: CASSIYLCSVAQNYEQYF

D gene: TRBD1
V gene: TRBV12-3/TRBV12-4
J gene: TRBJ1-5
clone size: -
CDR3 DNA: TGTGCCAGCAGTGATCTTGGGACAGGGGATCAGCCCCAGCATTTT
CDR3 protein: CASSDLGTGDQPQHF

D gene: -
V gene: TRBV10-3
J gene: TRBJ1-4
clone size: -
CDR3 DNA: TGTGCCAGCAGCTCCAGCGGGGGAGCCCCCTTGGGTGAAAAACTGTTTTTT
CDR3 protein: CASSSSGGAPLGEKLFF

D gene: TRBD1
V gene: TRBV7-9
J gene: TRBJ2-3
clone size: -
CDR3 DNA: TGTGCCAGCAGCTCGACAGGGCCTTCGGATACGCAGTATTTT
CDR3 protein: CASSSTGPSDTQYF

D gene: TRBD2
V gene: TRBV20-1
J gene: TRBJ2-5
clone size: many
CDR3 DNA: TGCAGTGCTAGAGGGACTAGCGGGAGACGGGAGACCCAGTACTTC
CDR3 protein: CSARGTSGRRETQYF

D gene: -
V gene: TRBV12-3/TRBV12-4
J gene: TRBJ1-4
clone size: once
CDR3 DNA: TGTGCCAGCAGTTTATTCGGGTGGGCAAAACTGTTTTTT
CDR3 protein: CASSLFGWAKLFF

D gene: TRBD1
V gene: TRBV10-3
J gene: TRBJ2-5
clone size: -
CDR3 DNA: TGTGCCATCAGTGCGGGACAGGGGCGCGCTGAGACCCAGTACTTC
CDR3 protein: CAISAGQGRAETQYF

D gene: -
V gene: TRBV7-9
J gene: TRBJ2-7
clone size: many
CDR3 DNA: TGTGCCAGCAGCTCCATGTACTACGAGCAGTACTTC
CDR3 protein: CASSSMYYEQYF

D gene: TRBD2
V gene: TRBV5-1
J gene: TRBJ2-7
clone size: -
CDR3 DNA: TGCGCCAGCAGCACGGGACTAGGAGGATACGAGCAGTACTTC
CDR3 protein: CASSTGLGGYEQYF

D gene: TRBD2
V gene: TRBV10-3
J gene: TRBJ2-7
clone size: many
CDR3 DNA: TGTGCCATCAACGCGGGAGTAAGCTACGAGCAGTACTTC
CDR3 protein: CAINAGVSYEQYF

D gene: -
V gene: TRBV9
J gene: TRBJ2-5
clone size: few
CDR3 DNA: TGTGCCAGCAGCGGGGGGACGGAACAAATTGGAGAGACCCAGTACTTC
CDR3 protein: CASSGGTEQIGETQYF

D gene: TRBD1
V gene: TRBV7-9
J gene: TRBJ1-6
clone size: few
CDR3 DNA: TGTGCCAGCAGTTTTCGGGGGACAGGTGCGTCACCCCTCCACTTT
CDR3 protein: CASSFRGTGASPLHF

D gene: TRBD2
V gene: TRBV12-3/TRBV12-4
J gene: TRBJ2-5
clone size: -
CDR3 DNA: TGTGCCAGCAGTTTATGGGTAGCGGGAGGGATGGAGACCCAGTACTTC
CDR3 protein: CASSLWVAGGMETQYF

D gene: -
V gene: TRBV14
J gene: TRBJ1-2
clone size: many
CDR3 DNA: TGTGCCAGCAGCCATGACAGGAGCTATGGCTACACCTTC
CDR3 protein: CASSHDRSYGYTF

D gene: TRBD1
V gene: TRBV19
J gene: TRBJ1-1
clone size: many
CDR3 DNA: TGTGCCAGTAGATGGGACCGACAGGGGTACACTGAAGCTTTCTTT
CDR3 protein: CASRWDRQGYTEAFF

D gene: -
V gene: TRBV7-9
J gene: TRBJ1-1
clone size: -
CDR3 DNA: TGTGCCAGCAGCTTAGTCCGGGGAGAGATAAATTTGAACACTGAAGCTTTCTTT
CDR3 protein: CASSLVRGEINLNTEAFF

D gene: -
V gene: TRBV10-3
J gene: TRBJ1-4
clone size: few
CDR3 DNA: TGTGCCATCAGTGAGTCCCAGGGGCATGAAAAACTGTTTTTT
CDR3 protein: CAISESQGHEKLFF

D gene: -
V gene: TRBV3-2
J gene: TRBJ2-7
clone size: few
CDR3 DNA: TGTGCCAGCAGCCAGCCGGGACAGGCTATGGGGCAGTACTTC
CDR3 protein: CASSQPGQAMGQYF

D gene: -
V gene: TRBV5-1
J gene: TRBJ2-6
clone size: -
CDR3 DNA: TGCGCCAGCAGCTTTCAGTCTACTCCTGGGGCCAACGTCCTGACTTTC
CDR3 protein: CASSFQSTPGANVLTF

D gene: -
V gene: TRBV20-1
J gene: TRBJ2-7
clone size: many
CDR3 DNA: TGCAGTGCTTCGGATCAGGACTTCTCCTACGAGCAGTACTTC
CDR3 protein: CSASDQDFSYEQYF

D gene: TRBD1
V gene: TRBV9
J gene: TRBJ2-5
clone size: -
CDR3 DNA: TGTGCCAGCAGCGTAGAGGGGGACAGATCACAAGAGACCCAGTACTTC
CDR3 protein: CASSVEGDRSQETQYF

D gene: TRBD2
V gene: TRBV7-1
J gene: TRBJ2-7
clone size: -
CDR3 DNA: TGTGCCAGCAGCTCAGACAGCGGGGGAGGCGAGCAGTACTTC
CDR3 protein: CASSSDSGGGEQYF

D gene: TRBD1
V gene: TRBV19
J gene: TRBJ2-7
clone size: many
CDR3 DNA: TGTGCCAGTAGTACCAGGACAGGGACCTACGAGCAGTACTTC
CDR3 protein: CASSTRTGTYEQYF

D gene: -
V gene: TRBV2
J gene: TRBJ1-1
clone size: many
CDR3 DNA: TGTGCCAGCAGTGACCGGCGGGTCGACCTCACTGAAGCTTTCTTT
CDR3 protein: CASSDRRVDLTEAFF

D gene: -
V gene: TRBV24-1
J gene: TRBJ2-5
clone size: many
CDR3 DNA: TGTGCCACCGGACAGCAAGAGACCCAGTACTTC
CDR3 protein: CATGQQETQYF

D gene: -
V gene: TRBV5-1
J gene: TRBJ2-5
clone size: -
CDR3 DNA: TGTGCCAGCGGCCTCGGGGAGGGGGTGCAGGAGACCCAGTACTTC
CDR3 protein: CASGLGEGVQETQYF

D gene: -
V gene: TRBV2
J gene: TRBJ1-5
clone size: -
CDR3 DNA: TGTGCCAGCAGTGAATTGGGGCCCTTTAGCAATCAGCCCCAGCATTTT
CDR3 protein: CASSELGPFSNQPQHF

D gene: -
V gene: TRBV9
J gene: TRBJ1-4
clone size: -
CDR3 DNA: TGTGCCAGCAGCGTAGAAGGACAGCGTGGTAATGAAAAACTGTTTTTT
CDR3 protein: CASSVEGQRGNEKLFF

D gene: TRBD2
V gene: TRBV20-1
J gene: TRBJ2-2
clone size: many
CDR3 DNA: TGCAGTGCCCGATCGGGGGGGAAGACCGGGGAGCTGTTTTTT
CDR3 protein: CSARSGGKTGELFF

D gene: -
V gene: TRBV7-2
J gene: TRBJ2-2
clone size: -
CDR3 DNA: TGTGCCAGCAGCTTATTTCGGGGTAACACCGGGGAGCTGTTTTTT
CDR3 protein: CASSLFRGNTGELFF

D gene: TRBD2
V gene: TRBV19
J gene: TRBJ2-7
clone size: -
CDR3 DNA: TGTGCCAGTAGCCCCGGGACTAGCGGGACCGTTTACGAGCAGTACTTC
CDR3 protein: CASSPGTSGTVYEQYF

D gene: TRBD2
V gene: TRBV25-1
J gene: TRBJ2-7
clone size: many
CDR3 DNA: TGTGCCAGCAGTGATAGCGGGAGGAAATACGAGCAGTACTTC
CDR3 protein: CASSDSGRKYEQYF

D gene: -
V gene: TRBV7-9
J gene: TRBJ2-5
clone size: -
CDR3 DNA: TGTGCCAGCAGCCCGAGGACGGGTGGTGTGACCCAGTACTTC
CDR3 protein: CASSPRTGGVTQYF

D gene: -
V gene: TRBV15
J gene: TRBJ1-4
clone size: few
CDR3 DNA: TGTGCCACCCAGAGGGGAGGGGCTGGTAATGAAAAACTGTTTTTT
CDR3 protein: CATQRGGAGNEKLFF

D gene: -
V gene: TRBV20-1
J gene: TRBJ2-5
clone size: many
CDR3 DNA: TGCAGTGCTAGCAGACAAACCAGGGAGACCCAGTACTTC
CDR3 protein: CSASRQTRETQYF

D gene: TRBD2
V gene: TRBV10-3
J gene: TRBJ2-7
clone size: -
CDR3 DNA: TGTGCCATCAGTGATCTTAAGACTAGCGGGAGCTCCTACGAGCAGTACTTC
CDR3 protein: CAISDLKTSGSSYEQYF

D gene: -
V gene: TRBV2
J gene: TRBJ1-5
clone size: -
CDR3 DNA: TGTGCCAGCTTACAGGACAATCAGCCCCAGCATTTT
CDR3 protein: CASLQDNQPQHF

D gene: TRBD2
V gene: TRBV10-3
J gene: TRBJ2-7
clone size: -
CDR3 DNA: TGTGCCATCAGTGAATCCACCACTACTAGCGGGGGGGCCGGCGAGCAGTACTTC
CDR3 protein: CAISESTTTSGGAGEQYF

D gene: -
V gene: TRBV2
J gene: TRBJ2-7
clone size: many
CDR3 DNA: TGTGCCAGCCAACGGACCTCCTACGAGCAGTACTTC
CDR3 protein: CASQRTSYEQYF

D gene: TRBD1
V gene: TRBV2
J gene: TRBJ2-7
clone size: once
CDR3 DNA: TGTGCCAGCAGACACAGGGGTAAACAACTCTCCTACGAGCAGTACTTC
CDR3 protein: CASRHRGKQLSYEQYF